This TCR beta chain was documented in a study of T cells in localized non-small cell lung cancer. Study-wide results and limits: Tumor showed lower T cell clonality than uninvolved adjacent lung, where it was highest. Because researchers sequenced only one region of the tumor, heterogeneity is still possible. Those with higher blood T cell density had longer overall survival. Adjacent lung exhibited a median of approximately 50 among the 100 most abundant tumor clones.

Method: immunoSEQ multiplex PCR; TCRdb's copy keeps in-frame clones and lacks some. The sample comprises around 2,600 clones, 24% of which are singletons, and less than 8.5% rests with the top ten. This clone was seen a few times. Its antigen remains unknown. Per the germline V gene, CDR1 is LGHNT and CDR2 is FRNRAP. CDR3 length: 13 amino acids. The receptor was derived from a woman aged 35 to 69 with stage I lung adenocarcinoma. V and J are TRBV12-5 and TRBJ2-3; D possibly uses TRBD1 or TRBD2 (5 bases each). The sequenced sample was lung tumor tissue, obtained before any cancer treatment. CDR3 bases: TGTGCCAGCGGAAGGGGCGGCACAGATACGCAGTATTTT. Translated: CASGRGGTDTQYF.